The 8 T cell receptor beta chains given below trace back to one sample, sequenced in a study of vaccination effects on CD4 cells after COVID-19 (dated by TCRdb to between 2022 and 2023). Antigens of these TCRs are unknown. In the ViraFEST assay, PBMC were stimulated with viral peptide pools, and TCR sequencing was then used to find antigen-specific CD4+ T cell clonotypes based on their expansion. After around ten days of culture, CD4+ T cells were isolated with the EasySep CD4+ T cell isolation kit. Libraries came from the immunoSEQ multiplex PCR assay. The clones in this table, taken by TCRdb from immuneACCESS, are in-frame only. Not every clone is retained; where verified, under half of the shortfall comes from an unresolved V gene, and the cause of the rest is unknown. Counted in this sample were 55,000 to 65,000 clones; roughly 76% of them appeared once. The ten largest account for 2.5% of the sample.

The sequenced sample was CD4+ T cells from PBMCs cultured with HCoV-229E spike peptides, obtained before COVID-19 vaccination. The sample's cell subset or site, from its label and the paper: HCoV-229E spike overlapping peptide pool stimulation. The receptors stem from a human donor who received a COVID-19 vaccine.

V is TRBV4-1 and J is TRBJ2-3; TRBD1 might be the D (5 bases). The CDR3 is 16 amino acids. Germline CDR1 MGHRA, CDR2 YSYEKL. V was pared by 0 bases and J by 0 bases, with 10 bases between. The CDR3 DNA reads TGCGCCAGCAGCCAAGATACAGGCGTTAGCACAGATACGCAGTATTTT. Protein product: CASSQDTGVSTDTQYF.

The rearrangement joins TRBV20-1 to TRBJ1-6; tentative D call: TRBD1 (5 bases). Germline CDR1 and CDR2: DFQATT and SNEGSKA (reference sequence). This CDR3 has 15 residues. Trimming removed 3 bases from V and 0 bases from J, with 9 bases in between. The CDR3 here is CSASQGSSYNSPLHF. DNA for the CDR3: TGCAGTGCTAGTCAGGGCAGCTCCTATAATTCACCCCTCCACTTT.

This chain uses TRBV5-1 with TRBJ1-3; D unclear. Germline assignment: CDR1 SGHRS and CDR2 YFSETQ. There are 14 residues in the CDR3. The germline V and J ends were trimmed by 1 base and 7 bases, with 12 bases remaining between them. The CDR3 loop reads CASSLWTLGNTIYF. DNA of the CDR3: TGCGCCAGCAGCTTGTGGACCCTGGGGAACACCATATATTTT.

This clone rates as medium-sized. The chain joins TRBV4-3 to TRBJ2-3; the match to TRBD2 covers 8 bases. CDR3 length equals 15 residues. V shed 5 bases, J shed 2 bases, and the junction held 6 bases outside the gene matches. In germline, CDR1 is LGHNA, CDR2 YSLEER. CDR3 nucleotides: TGCGCCAGCAGCTACGGGGGGGGTAACACAGATACGCAGTATTTT. This codes for CASSYGGGNTDTQYF.

J is TRBJ1-2 and V is TRBV9; 7 nucleotides align to TRBD1. There are 14 residues in the CDR3. V dropped 0 bases and J dropped 3; count of bases not matched to a gene: 2. The germline V gene encodes CDR1 SGDLS and CDR2 YYNGEE. CDR3 amino acids: CASSVGDSHYGYTF. The CDR3 coding sequence is TGTGCCAGCAGCGTAGGGGACAGTCACTATGGCTACACCTTC. Together with reference TRBV9 and TRBJ1-2, the CDR3 gives the full variable domain: DSGVTQTPKHLITATGQRVTLRCSPRSGDLSVYWYQQSLDQGLQFLIQYYNGEERAKGNILERFSAQQFPDLHSELNLSSLELGDSALYFCASSVGDSHYGYTFGSGTRLTVV.

The genes are TRBV24-1 and TRBJ2-5, with 8 bases identical to TRBD1. The CDR3 covers 14 residues. V lost 3 bases to trimming and J lost 5 bases; unmatched junction nucleotides: 4. CDR1 is KGHDR and CDR2 is SFDVKD in the germline V gene. The CDR3 sequence: CATSDAGGSETQYF. Written as DNA, the CDR3 is TGTGCCACCAGTGATGCAGGGGGCAGCGAGACCCAGTACTTC.

The gene calls are TRBV2 and TRBJ1-5; D perhaps matches TRBD1 (5 bases). V lost 7 bases and J lost 2, with 15 bases in between. The CDR3 loop spans 15 amino acids. CDR1 and CDR2 (germline): SNHLY, FYNNEI. CDR3 sequence reads: CASNYDSLRNQPQHF. CDR3 DNA: TGTGCCAGCAATTATGACAGTCTGCGCAATCAGCCCCAGCATTTT.

The chain joins TRBV7-9 to TRBJ1-1, with no clear D. Trimming took 5 bases from V and 1 from J, leaving 8 bases between them. The length of the CDR3 is 13 residues. Germline V gene data show CDR1 as SEHNR and CDR2 as FQNEAQ (reference sequence). CDR3 loop: CASSLLGNTEAFF. CDR3 sequence (DNA): TGTGCCAGCAGCCTCCTAGGGAACACTGAAGCTTTCTTT.